Below, 23 T cell receptor beta chains from the same sample are listed, as sequenced in a study of vaccination and CD4 T cells after COVID-19. Indicated treatment: 10-day PBMC culture with coronavirus spike peptide pools or control peptides (ViraFEST assay). Researchers collected the unexposed donor's CD4+ T cells before the COVID-19 pandemic (2011-2018). The antigens of these receptors remain unknown. Cultured CD4+ T cell DNA underwent sequencing with the Oncomine TCR Beta short-read assay. TCRdb passed the PCR reads through MiXCR, listing each CDR3 protein once. The sample carries roughly 8,100 distinct CDR3 sequences, about 43% recorded once. Sample: CD4+ T cells from blood, cultured in vitro. The receptor set was obtained from a human donor in good health.

This clonotype was found a few times. The chain couples TRBV20-1 to TRBJ1-6; D might be TRBD1 (5 bases). Between the trimmed V and J ends, which lost 1 base and 9 bases, there was a span of 10 bases. The CDR3 is 13 amino acids. The germline V gene has CDR1 DFQATT and CDR2 SNEGSKA (reference sequence). CDR3 sequence reads: CSARGGVSSPLHF. Here the CDR3 DNA reads TGCAGTGCTAGAGGAGGGGTTTCTTCACCCCTCCACTTT.

The rearrangement links TRBV5-4 to TRBJ1-2; D possibly corresponds to TRBD1 (6 bases). V dropped 2 bases and J dropped 4 bases, with 15 bases sitting between them. In germline, CDR1 is SGHNT, CDR2 YYREEE (reference sequence). The CDR3 runs 15 residues. CDR3 nucleotide sequence: TGTGCCAGCAGCTTACCCACGGCAGGGGTCTATGGCTACACCTTC. Translation gives CASSLPTAGVYGYTF.

The rearrangement links TRBV27 to TRBJ1-6; D not resolved. CDR1 is MNHEY, CDR2 SMNVEV, per germline (reference sequence). This CDR3 is built from 12 residues. Between the trimmed V and J ends, which lost 6 bases and 13 bases, there was a span of 13 bases. The CDR3 nucleotides read TGTGCCAGCAGGACCCCCGGGAGCCCCCTCCACTTT. Translating gives CASRTPGSPLHF.

The chain employs TRBV5-4 and TRBJ2-3; D ambiguous. The CDR3 covers 14 residues. Germline V lookup: CDR1 SGHNT, CDR2 YYREEE (reference sequence). Between the trimmed V and J ends, which lost 2 bases and 5 bases, there was a span of 12 bases. As DNA, the CDR3 is TGTGCCAGCAGCTTATTTGACACAGAAGATACGCAGTATTTT. It translates to CASSLFDTEDTQYF.

V gene TRBV4-3 combines with J gene TRBJ1-6; TRBD1 matches 11 bases. The CDR3 runs to 13 residues. The germline V gene encodes CDR1 LGHNA and CDR2 YSLEER. The J segment lost 13 bases and the V segment lost 4 bases, leaving 3 bases of the junction unmatched. In nucleotides, the CDR3 is TGCGCCAGCAGCCCGGACAGGGGGCTGCCCCTCCACTTT. Encoded protein: CASSPDRGLPLHF.

This clonotype came up a few times. CDR3 sequence reads: CASSPQGLWGQPQHF. In DNA form, the CDR3 reads TGTGCCAGCAGCCCACAGGGTTTATGGGGTCAGCCCCAGCATTTT. The chain uses TRBV11-2 and TRBJ1-5; D perhaps matches TRBD1 (6 bases). The V end was cut by 5 bases, the J end by 6 bases, with 17 bases between. Germline lookup yields CDR1 SGHAT and CDR2 FQNNGV. CDR3 length equals 15 residues.

This clonotype has more than one count but fewer than ten. This chain links TRBV20-1 with TRBJ1-1, with a weak D call TRBD1 (5 bases). This CDR3 region has 12 residues. Germline V gene sequence: CDR1 DFQATT, CDR2 SNEGSKA (reference sequence). Trimming shortened V by 3 bases and J by 5 bases, and 10 bases separated the two germline ends. CDR3 protein: CSARRGGTEAFF. CDR3 coding DNA: TGCAGTGCTAGGCGTGGGGGGACTGAAGCTTTCTTT.

The chain recombines TRBV20-1 with TRBJ1-2, with D unclear. V gave up 4 bases and J gave up 8 bases, with 17 bases separating them. Germline values: CDR1 DFQATT, CDR2 SNEGSKA (reference sequence). The CDR3 spans 13 residues. The DNA of the CDR3 is TGCAGTGCTATGTCGTCGGGGAATCAAGGCTACACCTTC. Its protein is CSAMSSGNQGYTF.

The chain combines TRBV7-6 with TRBJ1-5; no clear D. Germline values: CDR1 SGHVS, CDR2 FNYEAQ. The CDR3 is 13 residues long. V shed 1 base and J shed 7 bases, with 8 bases lying between them. The CDR3 reads CASSLGRGQPQHF. CDR3 in DNA: TGTGCCAGCAGCTTAGGCCGGGGACAGCCCCAGCATTTT.

This clonotype has just one count. The J gene is TRBJ2-3, the V gene TRBV27, with D maybe TRBD2 (5 bases). The germline V and J ends were trimmed by 6 bases and 5 bases, with 15 bases remaining between them. Germline V gene sequence: CDR1 MNHEY, CDR2 SMNVEV (reference sequence). The CDR3 sequence is 14 residues long. CDR3 DNA sequence: TGTGCCAGCAGGCCCCGGCTAGCTGTAGATACGCAGTATTTT. This encodes CASRPRLAVDTQYF.

The chain joins TRBV18 to TRBJ2-2, with D possibly matching TRBD1 (5 bases). Per the germline V gene, CDR1 is KGHSH and CDR2 is LQKENI. The CDR3 is 13 residues long. The germline V and J ends were trimmed by 4 bases and 4 bases, with 7 bases remaining between them. This CDR3 reads CASSLDTTGELFF. CDR3 nucleotides: TGTGCCAGCTCACTGGACACCACCGGGGAGCTGTTTTTT.

A few counts support this clonotype. The CDR3 loop is CASSGGTYSNQPQHF. CDR3 bases: TGTGCCAGCTCAGGGGGGACTTATAGCAATCAGCCCCAGCATTTT. V is TRBV21-1 and J is TRBJ1-5; the D call TRBD1 from the table was never checked on the DNA. TRBV21-1 has pseudogene status. The CDR3 loop spans 15 amino acids.

This sequence joins TRBV29-1 and TRBJ2-3; 11 positions match TRBD1. The germline gives CDR1 SQVTM, CDR2 ANQGSEA. After removal of 5 bases from V and 4 bases from J, the junction contained 5 bases not matched to a gene. The CDR3 is made up of 14 amino acids. DNA for the CDR3: TGCAGCGTTCCCCCGGGACAGGGGGCAGATACGCAGTATTTT. It codes for CSVPPGQGADTQYF.

This clonotype was observed a few times. The rearrangement links TRBV6-1 to TRBJ1-1; TRBD1 agrees at 8 bases. The germline V gene has CDR1 MNHNS and CDR2 SASEGT. The CDR3 runs 12 residues. Germline trimming cut 11 bases from V and 5 bases from J; bases unmatched to any gene: 7. Here the CDR3 DNA reads TGTGCCTCCGGACAGGGAAGGACTGAAGCTTTCTTT. Amino acids: CASGQGRTEAFF.

V is TRBV6-1 and J is TRBJ2-3; no firm D call. This CDR3 has 11 residues. Germline V gives CDR1 MNHNS, CDR2 SASEGT. The ends were cut back, 5 bases at V and 3 bases at J, with 3 bases in the middle. CDR3 bases: TGTGCCAGCAGTATTACAGATACGCAGTATTTT. It is translated as CASSITDTQYF.

The chain combines TRBV14 with TRBJ1-1; D not resolved. Germline V lookup: CDR1 SGHDN, CDR2 FVKESK. This CDR3 contains 12 residues. V was pared by 5 bases and J by 1 base, with 5 bases between. In nucleotides, the CDR3 is TGTGCCAGCAGCGTGCGGAACACTGAAGCTTTCTTT. Translating it yields CASSVRNTEAFF.

The chain uses TRBV2 and TRBJ1-3; no clear D gene. CDR3 length: 13 residues. V lost 8 bases and J 4 bases, leaving 12 bases between the germline ends. Germline V gives CDR1 SNHLY, CDR2 FYNNEI. The CDR3 bases are TGTGCCAGCGGCGCTCGCACCGGAAACACCATATATTTT. It codes for CASGARTGNTIYF.

V usage is TRBV6-2 or TRBV6-3 and J usage is TRBJ1-5; D not certain. V was pared by 6 bases and J by 8 bases, with 17 bases between. This CDR3 comprises 14 residues. Germline loops: CDR1 MNHEY, CDR2 SVGEGT. Written as DNA, the CDR3 is TGTGCCAGCAGCCAGAACATTATCAGGAAGCCCCAGCATTTT. Amino acids: CASSQNIIRKPQHF.

The chain joins TRBV7-8 to TRBJ1-1; D gene unclear. Germline V gives CDR1 SGHVS, CDR2 FQNEAQ. V was cut by 3 bases and J by 0 bases, with 8 bases left in between. CDR3 length equals 14 residues. The CDR3 loop is CASSLQNMNTEAFF. The CDR3 DNA reads TGTGCCAGCAGCTTGCAGAATATGAACACTGAAGCTTTCTTT.

The rearrangement links TRBV6-5 to TRBJ1-6; a possible D gene is TRBD1 (5 bases). V lost 0 bases and J 3 bases, leaving 9 bases between the germline ends. The length of the CDR3 is 16 residues. Germline V CDR1 and CDR2: MNHEY, SVGAGI. CDR3 nucleotide sequence: TGTGCCAGCAGTTACTCTGGGGGGGGCTATAATTCACCCCTCCACTTT. It specifies CASSYSGGGYNSPLHF.

The chain links TRBV19 to TRBJ2-7, with D possibly being TRBD1 (6 bases). Per germline, CDR1 LNHDA and CDR2 SQIVND (reference sequence). Trimming shortened V by 2 bases and J by 2 bases, and 13 bases separated the two germline ends. The CDR3 spans 15 residues. Written as DNA, the CDR3 is TGTGCCAGTAGTATACTAACAGGGCCCCCCTACGAGCAGTACTTC. Translating gives CASSILTGPPYEQYF. Combining the CDR3 with reference TRBV19 and TRBJ2-7 gives the whole variable domain DGGITQSPKYLFRKEGQNVTLSCEQNLNHDAMYWYRQDPGQGLRLIYYSQIVNDFQKGDIAEGYSVSREKKESFPLTVTSAQKNPTAFYLCASSILTGPPYEQYFGPGTRLTVT.

This clonotype showed up just a few times. The chain uses TRBV6-1 and TRBJ1-5; D uncertain. Germline V gives CDR1 MNHNS, CDR2 SASEGT. Trimming cost V 6 bases and J 5 bases, with 11 bases left between them. CDR3 length equals 13 residues. The CDR3 coding sequence is TGTGCCAGCAGGGAGGAGATGGATCAGCCCCAGCATTTT. Translating gives CASREEMDQPQHF.

This clonotype was recorded once. The V call is TRBV4-1, the J call TRBJ2-7; TRBD1 matches 8 bases. Germline V lookup: CDR1 MGHRA, CDR2 YSYEKL. J was trimmed by 5 bases and V by 4 bases; bases with no gene match: 10. This CDR3 comprises 15 residues. This CDR3 reads CASSPLTGDRDEQYF. In DNA, the CDR3 is TGCGCCAGCAGCCCGCTGACAGGGGATCGGGACGAGCAGTACTTC.